A single sample gave rise to the 28 T cell receptor beta chains below, sequenced in a study of cytomegalovirus exposure and HLA in healthy donors (dated by TCRdb to about 2017). The library relied on the immunoSEQ multiplex PCR assay. The multiplex PCR relied on a mix of 60 forward primers for TCR Vbeta segments and 13 reverse primers for TCR Jbeta segments. TCRdb obtained this table from immuneACCESS and retained in-frame rearrangements with V and J assigned. These tables miss some clones; where compared with another copy, unresolved V genes account for less than half of the shortfall, and the remainder is unexplained. The sample's clone listing holds 90,000 to 130,000 clones. The ten most abundant clones make up approximately 3.7% of the sample. Sequencing was carried out using PBMCs. The receptor source for this set is a man between 25 and 39 years old in good health and CMV-seronegative.

CDR3 sequence reads: CASSRQGASEKLFF. The CDR3 DNA follows: TGTGCCAGCAGCCGACAGGGGGCTTCTGAAAAACTGTTTTTT. This sequence joins TRBV7-9 and TRBJ1-4, with 10 bases lining up with TRBD1. The CDR3 spans 14 residues. The germline gives CDR1 SEHNR, CDR2 FQNEAQ (reference sequence). The trim removed 5 bases at V and 7 bases at J, leaving 4 bases unmatched.

V usage is TRBV11-3 and J usage is TRBJ2-3; D is unresolved. The CDR3 is 13 amino acids. Germline V gene lookup returns CDR1 SGHNT and CDR2 YENEEA. The V end lost 2 bases, the J end lost 1 base, and 4 bases lay between the germline ends. In DNA form, the CDR3 reads TGTGCCAGCAGCTTAAGCGGCACAGATACGCAGTATTTT. Its protein is CASSLSGTDTQYF.

The rearrangement uses TRBV19 and TRBJ2-3; tentative D call: TRBD2 (7 bases). Looked up from germline, CDR1 is LNHDA and CDR2 is SQIVND (reference sequence). This CDR3 contains 14 residues. V lost 3 bases to trimming and J lost 4 bases, with 11 bases between them. CDR3: CASSIAGAADTQYF. The CDR3 DNA is TGTGCCAGTAGTATTGCGGGGGCTGCAGATACGCAGTATTTT. Drawing the rest from reference TRBV19 and TRBJ2-3, the complete variable domain is DGGITQSPKYLFRKEGQNVTLSCEQNLNHDAMYWYRQDPGQGLRLIYYSQIVNDFQKGDIAEGYSVSREKKESFPLTVTSAQKNPTAFYLCASSIAGAADTQYFGPGTRLTVL.

Note on this clone: Other DNA variants within this sample encode the same CDR3. V gene TRBV9 combines with J gene TRBJ1-1, with D perhaps TRBD1 (6 bases). V was clipped by 0 bases and J by 1 base, with 7 bases between them. Germline V lookup: CDR1 SGDLS, CDR2 YYNGEE. There are 14 residues in the CDR3. This chain's CDR3 is CASSVVGANTEAFF. The CDR3, as DNA: TGTGCCAGCAGCGTAGTGGGGGCGAACACTGAAGCTTTCTTT.

Remarks on this clone: Other DNA sequences in this sample translate to the same CDR3. This CDR3 reads CASSLSGGDQPQHF. The CDR3 region has the DNA TGTGCCAGCAGCTTATCCGGGGGTGATCAGCCCCAGCATTTT. The V and J genes are TRBV5-6 and TRBJ1-5, with D possibly TRBD1 on 5 matching bases. The CDR3 consists of 14 residues. The V gene's germline CDR1 is SGHDT and CDR2 YYEEEE. V was trimmed by 2 bases and J by 5 bases, leaving 11 bases between them.

The rearrangement uses TRBV15 and TRBJ2-3, with 8 bases that match TRBD2. This CDR3 has 15 residues. Germline CDR1 and CDR2: LNHNV and YYDKDF (reference sequence). The V gene end was trimmed by 2 bases and the J gene end by 0 bases; junction bases not matched to a gene: 1. CDR3 DNA: TGTGCCACCAGCAGACTAGCGGGTAGCACAGATACGCAGTATTTT. It yields the protein CATSRLAGSTDTQYF.

The chain joins TRBV5-4 to TRBJ2-7, with D perhaps TRBD2 (6 bases). The germline gives CDR1 SGHNT, CDR2 YYREEE (reference sequence). The CDR3 covers 14 residues. V lost 2 bases and J lost 2, with 11 bases in between. CDR3 nucleotides: TGTGCCAGCAGCTTCGAGTCGGGGGCCTACGAGCAGTACTTC. Translation: CASSFESGAYEQYF.

The chain employs TRBV20-1 and TRBJ1-1; D unresolved. The CDR3 extends over 11 amino acids. V dropped 4 bases and J dropped 6 bases, with 9 bases sitting between them. Germline values: CDR1 DFQATT, CDR2 SNEGSKA (reference sequence). CDR3 nucleotide sequence: TGCAGTGCTACAGTATGGCCTGAAGCTTTCTTT. It encodes CSATVWPEAFF.

This rearrangement joins TRBV5-5 to TRBJ2-3; TRBD2 agrees at 7 bases. Germline-derived CDR1 and CDR2 are SGHKS and YYEKEE (reference sequence). V shed 2 bases and J 0 bases; nucleotides not matched to a gene: 6. CDR3 length: 16 amino acids. The CDR3 spells CASSFGGLASTDTQYF. The CDR3 nucleotides read TGTGCCAGCAGCTTCGGGGGGTTGGCGAGCACAGATACGCAGTATTTT. Supplemented by reference TRBV5-5 and TRBJ2-3, the full variable domain reads DAGVTQSPTHLIKTRGQQVTLRCSPISGHKSVSWYQQVLGQGPQFIFQYYEKEERGRGNFPDRFSARQFPNYSSELNVNALLLGDSALYLCASSFGGLASTDTQYFGPGTRLTVL.

The rearrangement uses TRBV30 and TRBJ1-6, with 9 bases lining up with TRBD1. Germline lookup yields CDR1 GTSNPN and CDR2 SVGIG (reference sequence). The CDR3 covers 15 residues. The V gene end was trimmed by 4 bases and the J gene end by 10 bases; junction bases not matched to a gene: 11. DNA for the CDR3: TGTGCCTGGATAACAGGGGGCGCTTTGCGCTCACCCCTCCACTTT. Translating it yields CAWITGGALRSPLHF.

The CDR3 sequence is CASSIGQGAYTDTQYF. The CDR3 nucleotides read TGTGCCAGTAGTATCGGACAGGGTGCATACACAGATACGCAGTATTTT. The genes are TRBV19 and TRBJ2-3; 8 nucleotides align to TRBD1. This CDR3 has 16 residues. The germline gives CDR1 LNHDA, CDR2 SQIVND (reference sequence). V was pared by 3 bases and J by 2 bases, with 7 bases of the junction left unmatched.

The CDR3 sequence is CASSLGHNGELFF. In nucleotides, the CDR3 is TGTGCCAGCAGCTTAGGACACAACGGGGAGCTGTTTTTT. The V call is TRBV7-2, the J call TRBJ2-2; the D is unclear. From germline, CDR1 is SGHTA and CDR2 FQGNSA. Between the trimmed V and J ends, which lost 1 base and 7 bases, there was a span of 7 bases. CDR3 length: 13 amino acids.

The V and J genes are TRBV13 and TRBJ1-4, with a tentative D call TRBD1 (5 bases). Deletions cut 3 bases from V and 8 bases from J, with 16 bases between. CDR1 PRHDT and CDR2 FYEKMQ come from the germline V gene (reference sequence). The CDR3 is 15 amino acids. The CDR3 DNA reads as TGTGCCAGCAGCTTTATTGGGGACTCGGAGGAAAAACTGTTTTTT. This gives the protein CASSFIGDSEEKLFF.

Notes on this clone: The conserved closing phenylalanine or tryptophan is absent in this CDR3, likely reflecting a read error. The chain links TRBV2 to TRBJ2-7, with D maybe TRBD1 (5 bases). V shed 6 bases and J shed 2 bases, with 8 bases lying between them. The CDR3 has 12 residues. Looked up from germline, CDR1 is SNHLY and CDR2 is FYNNEI. The CDR3 sequence: CASSLQAYEQYL. The CDR3 DNA is TGTGCCAGCAGCCTACAGGCCTACGAGCAGTACCTC.

The chain carries TRBV9 and TRBJ2-7, with a weak D call TRBD1 (6 bases). V was trimmed by 4 bases and J by 2 bases, leaving 13 bases between them. CDR1 and CDR2 from the germline V gene are SGDLS and YYNGEE. This CDR3 spans 14 amino acids. The CDR3 bases are TGTGCCAGCAGCCCTACGGGACAACCCTACGAGCAGTACTTC. As protein: CASSPTGQPYEQYF. The whole variable domain, filled in from reference TRBV9 and TRBJ2-7, reads DSGVTQTPKHLITATGQRVTLRCSPRSGDLSVYWYQQSLDQGLQFLIQYYNGEERAKGNILERFSAQQFPDLHSELNLSSLELGDSALYFCASSPTGQPYEQYFGPGTRLTVT.

The J gene is TRBJ1-5, the V gene TRBV27; D not certain. The CDR3 spans 13 residues. Germline loops: CDR1 MNHEY, CDR2 SMNVEV (reference sequence). The germline V and J ends were trimmed by 2 bases and 5 bases, with 7 bases remaining between them. The CDR3 region is CASSLGRDQPQHF. Written as DNA, the CDR3 is TGTGCCAGCAGTTTAGGCCGGGATCAGCCCCAGCATTTT.

The J gene is TRBJ1-3, the V gene TRBV9; D might be TRBD1 (6 bases). Germline V lookup: CDR1 SGDLS, CDR2 YYNGEE. CDR3 length: 15 residues. The V end was cut by 0 bases, the J end by 3 bases, with 10 bases between. CDR3 nucleotide sequence: TGTGCCAGCAGCGTAGATTGGGGGCTTGGAAACACCATATATTTT. Protein: CASSVDWGLGNTIYF.

The rearrangement joins TRBV18 to TRBJ2-2; D gene unclear. The CDR3 spans 17 residues. V gave up 1 base and J gave up 1 base, with 13 bases separating them. Germline CDR1 and CDR2: KGHSH and LQKENI. CDR3 residues: CASSPLLSIGNTGELFF. The CDR3 nucleotides are TGTGCCAGCTCACCACTTCTCAGTATTGGGAACACCGGGGAGCTGTTTTTT.

J is TRBJ2-7 and V is TRBV28; no reliable D call. The germline V gene has CDR1 MDHEN and CDR2 SYDVKM. The CDR3 totals 11 residues. The V end was cut by 8 bases, the J end by 5 bases, with 10 bases between. Written as DNA, the CDR3 is TGTGCCAGCCCCTTTTCCCACGAGCAGTACTTC. This translates into CASPFSHEQYF. Looking up the rest from reference TRBV28 and TRBJ2-7 gives the full variable domain: DVKVTQSSRYLVKRTGEKVFLECVQDMDHENMFWYRQDPGLGLRLIYFSYDVKMKEKGDIPEGYSVSREKKERFSLILESASTNQTSMYLCASPFSHEQYFGPGTRLTVT.

In regard to this clone: One junction end does not reproduce the germline sequence, and a read error may be involved. This sample includes further DNA sequences coding for the same CDR3. The chain uses TRBV7-2 and TRBJ1-1; TRBD1 matches 9 bases. Germline CDR1 is SGHTA and CDR2 is FQGNSA. The CDR3 runs 13 residues. This CDR3 is CASSRQGDTEAFF. The DNA of the CDR3 is TGTGCCAGCAGCAGACAGGGGGACACTGAGGCTTTCTTT.

The chain joins TRBV18 to TRBJ1-1; D is perhaps TRBD1 (6 bases). The CDR3 is made up of 16 amino acids. Trimming left V 8 bases short and J 3 bases short, with 22 bases between. In germline, CDR1 is KGHSH, CDR2 LQKENI. CDR3 region: CASTITGGARDTEAFF. The CDR3 DNA reads TGTGCCAGCACGATAACGGGGGGGGCGAGGGACACTGAAGCTTTCTTT.

The CDR3 protein is CASSAGGASYNEQFF. The CDR3 coding sequence is TGTGCCAGCAGCGCCGGGGGGGCCTCCTACAATGAGCAGTTCTTC. The rearrangement joins TRBV9 to TRBJ2-1; 8 bases match TRBD2. The CDR3 loop spans 15 amino acids. CDR1 and CDR2 (germline): SGDLS, YYNGEE. J lost 0 bases, V lost 3 bases, and 2 bases had no gene match.

The CDR3 here is CASSMTSDYEQYF. The CDR3 nucleotides read TGTGCCAGCAGCATGACTAGCGACTACGAGCAGTACTTC. The V and J genes are TRBV11-2 and TRBJ2-7; 8 nucleotides match TRBD2. This CDR3 has 13 residues. CDR1 and CDR2 from the germline V gene are SGHAT and FQNNGV. V was pared by 5 bases and J by 3 bases, with 3 bases of the junction left unmatched.

The V call is TRBV19, the J call TRBJ2-1, with 11 bases that match TRBD2. The V gene's germline CDR1 is LNHDA and CDR2 SQIVND (reference sequence). The V gene end was trimmed by 8 bases and the J gene end by 4 bases; junction bases not matched to a gene: 7. This CDR3 contains 15 residues. CDR3 sequence reads: CASHRGTSGYNEQFF. CDR3 DNA: TGTGCCAGTCATCGAGGGACTAGCGGTTACAATGAGCAGTTCTTC.

The chain links TRBV28 to TRBJ1-1, with TRBD1 identical over 7 bases. The CDR3 has 13 residues. The V segment lost 3 bases and the J segment 11 bases; nucleotides outside the gene matches: 9. CDR1 is MDHEN and CDR2 is SYDVKM in the germline V gene. This CDR3 reads CASSLPGQVRAFF. The CDR3 DNA reads TGTGCCAGCAGTTTGCCTGGACAGGTCAGGGCTTTCTTT.

This chain joins TRBV28 and TRBJ2-7, with D perhaps TRBD2 (5 bases). CDR1 is MDHEN, CDR2 SYDVKM, per germline. V shed 4 bases and J shed 1 base, with 11 bases lying between them. The CDR3 is 14 amino acids. This CDR3 reads CASSSPSGSYEQYF. In nucleotides, the CDR3 is TGTGCCAGCAGTTCACCCAGCGGTTCCTACGAGCAGTACTTC.

The V call is TRBV7-9, the J call TRBJ1-2; 9 bases agree with TRBD1. V dropped 5 bases and J dropped 4; count of bases not matched to a gene: 5. The CDR3 totals 14 residues. CDR1 is SEHNR, CDR2 FQNEAQ, per germline (reference sequence). CDR3 loop: CASSTTGGAYGYTF. The CDR3 bases are TGTGCCAGCAGCACGACAGGGGGGGCCTATGGCTACACCTTC.

Written as DNA, the CDR3 is TGCGCCAGCAGCGGCGGGACAGGGTGGAACACTGAAGCTTTCTTT. This encodes CASSGGTGWNTEAFF. The chain couples TRBV5-1 to TRBJ1-1; 9 nucleotides agree with TRBD1. CDR1 is SGHRS and CDR2 is YFSETQ in the germline V gene. The ends lost 4 bases at V and 1 base at J; junction bases unmatched: 5. This CDR3 has 15 residues.